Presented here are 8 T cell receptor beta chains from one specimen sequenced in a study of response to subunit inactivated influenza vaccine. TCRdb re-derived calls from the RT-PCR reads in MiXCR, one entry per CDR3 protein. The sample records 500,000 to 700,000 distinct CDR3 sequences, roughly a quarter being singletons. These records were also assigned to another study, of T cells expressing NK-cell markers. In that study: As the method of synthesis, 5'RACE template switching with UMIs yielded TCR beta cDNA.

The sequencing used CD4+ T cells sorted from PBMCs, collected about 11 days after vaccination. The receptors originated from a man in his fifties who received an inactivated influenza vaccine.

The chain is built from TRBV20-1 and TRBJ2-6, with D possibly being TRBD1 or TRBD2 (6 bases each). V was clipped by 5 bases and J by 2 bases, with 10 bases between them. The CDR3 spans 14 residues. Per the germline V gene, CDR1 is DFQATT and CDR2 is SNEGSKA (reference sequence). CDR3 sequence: CSALRGAGANVLTF. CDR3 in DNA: TGCAGTGCTCTGAGGGGGGCTGGGGCCAACGTCCTGACTTTC.

The CDR3 bases are TGTGCCAGCAGTTCCCCCATTGGCGAGCAGTACTTC. Translating it yields CASSSPIGEQYF. The chain employs TRBV6-2 or TRBV6-3 and TRBJ2-7; no definite D call. V was clipped by 4 bases and J by 6 bases, with 10 bases between them. There are 12 residues in the CDR3. The germline V gene encodes CDR1 MNHEY and CDR2 SVGEGT.

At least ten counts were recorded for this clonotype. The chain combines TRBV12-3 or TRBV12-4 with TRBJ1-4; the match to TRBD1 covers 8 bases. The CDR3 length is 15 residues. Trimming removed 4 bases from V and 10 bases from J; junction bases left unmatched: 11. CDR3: CASSSQGAALGKLFF. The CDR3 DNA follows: TGTGCCAGCAGTTCTCAGGGGGCCGCGTTGGGAAAACTGTTTTTT.

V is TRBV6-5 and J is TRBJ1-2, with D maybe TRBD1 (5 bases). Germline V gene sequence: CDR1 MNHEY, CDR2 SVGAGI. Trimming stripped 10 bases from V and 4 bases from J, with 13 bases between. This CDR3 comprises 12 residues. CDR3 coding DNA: TGTGCCACCGCTCCAAGGGGCTATGGCTACACCTTC. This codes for CATAPRGYGYTF.

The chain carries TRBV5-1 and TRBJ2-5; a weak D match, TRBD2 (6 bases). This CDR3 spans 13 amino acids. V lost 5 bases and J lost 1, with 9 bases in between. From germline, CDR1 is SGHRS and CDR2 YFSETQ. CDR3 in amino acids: CASRVAVQETQYF. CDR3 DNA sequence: TGCGCCAGCAGGGTAGCGGTCCAAGAGACCCAGTACTTC.

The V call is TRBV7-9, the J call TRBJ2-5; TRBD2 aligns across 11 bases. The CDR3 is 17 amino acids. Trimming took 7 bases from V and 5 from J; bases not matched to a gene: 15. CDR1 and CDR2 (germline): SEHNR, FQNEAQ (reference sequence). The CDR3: CASTSTGSGRARETQYF. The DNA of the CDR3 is TGTGCCAGCACCTCAACCGGTAGCGGGAGGGCCCGTGAGACCCAGTACTTC.

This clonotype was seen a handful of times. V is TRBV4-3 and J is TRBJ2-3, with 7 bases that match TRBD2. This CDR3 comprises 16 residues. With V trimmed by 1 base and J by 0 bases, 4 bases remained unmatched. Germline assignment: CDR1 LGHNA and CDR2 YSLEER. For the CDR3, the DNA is TGCGCCAGCAGCCAAGGTGTGGGGGGGAGCACAGATACGCAGTATTTT. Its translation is CASSQGVGGSTDTQYF.

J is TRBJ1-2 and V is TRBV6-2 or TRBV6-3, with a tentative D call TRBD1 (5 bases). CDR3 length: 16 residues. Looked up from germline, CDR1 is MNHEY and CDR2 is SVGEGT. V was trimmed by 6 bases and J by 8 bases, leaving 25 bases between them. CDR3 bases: TGTGCCAGCAGATGGCAAAGAGGACACCTGGGTGACGGCTACACCTTC. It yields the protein CASRWQRGHLGDGYTF.